Reported below is one T cell receptor (beta chain). This specimen belongs to a study of blood T cell repertoires in COVID-19. With V trimmed by 2 bases and J by 2 bases, 6 bases remained unmatched. The CDR3 covers 16 residues. In germline, CDR1 is SQVTM, CDR2 ANQGSEA. Assay used: immunoSEQ multiplex PCR; TCRdb lists only in-frame clones, some missing. Here the sample spans roughly 120,000 clones, about 85% being singletons. This chain uses TRBV29-1 with TRBJ2-1; the match to TRBD2 covers 10 bases. The sample taken for sequencing was peripheral blood. The source of this sequence is a man in his fifties or sixties with acute or convalescent COVID-19. CDR3 loop: CSVEWTSGTAYNEQFF. The CDR3 nucleotides read TGCAGCGTTGAATGGACTAGCGGTACGGCCTACAATGAGCAGTTCTTC.